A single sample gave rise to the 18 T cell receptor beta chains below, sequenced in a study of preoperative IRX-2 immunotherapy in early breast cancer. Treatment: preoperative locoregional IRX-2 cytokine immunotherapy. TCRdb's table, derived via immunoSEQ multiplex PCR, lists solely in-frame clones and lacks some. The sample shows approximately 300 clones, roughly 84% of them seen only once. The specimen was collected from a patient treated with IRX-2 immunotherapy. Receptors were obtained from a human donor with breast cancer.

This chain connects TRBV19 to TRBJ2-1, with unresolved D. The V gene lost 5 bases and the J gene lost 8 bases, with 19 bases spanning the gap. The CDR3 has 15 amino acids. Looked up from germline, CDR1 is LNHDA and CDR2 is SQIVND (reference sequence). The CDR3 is CASSPARAPGDEQFF. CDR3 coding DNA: TGTGCCAGTAGTCCCGCCCGGGCCCCTGGCGATGAGCAGTTCTTC.

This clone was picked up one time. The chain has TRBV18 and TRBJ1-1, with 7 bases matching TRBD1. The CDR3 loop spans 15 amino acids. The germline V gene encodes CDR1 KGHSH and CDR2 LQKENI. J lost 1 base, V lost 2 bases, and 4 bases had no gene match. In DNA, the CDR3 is TGTGCCAGCTCACCAGACACAGGGGCGAACACTGAAGCTTTCTTT. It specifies CASSPDTGANTEAFF. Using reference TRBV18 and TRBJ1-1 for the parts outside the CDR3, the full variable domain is NAGVMQNPRHLVRRRGQEARLRCSPMKGHSHVYWYRQLPEEGLKFMVYLQKENIIDESGMPKERFSAEFPKEGPSILRIQQVVRGDSAAYFCASSPDTGANTEAFFGQGTRLTVV.

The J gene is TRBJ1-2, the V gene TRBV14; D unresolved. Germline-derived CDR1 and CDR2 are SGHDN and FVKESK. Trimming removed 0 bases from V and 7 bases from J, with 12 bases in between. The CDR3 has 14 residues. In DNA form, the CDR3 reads TGTGCCAGCAGCCAAGAGGGGAACCGGGTTGGCTACACCTTC. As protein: CASSQEGNRVGYTF.

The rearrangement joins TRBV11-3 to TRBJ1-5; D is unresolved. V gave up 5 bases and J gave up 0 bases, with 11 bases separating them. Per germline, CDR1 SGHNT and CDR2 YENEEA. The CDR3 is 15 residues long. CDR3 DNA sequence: TGTGCCAGCAGCCTCCGGGATTATAGCAATCAGCCCCAGCATTTT. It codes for CASSLRDYSNQPQHF.

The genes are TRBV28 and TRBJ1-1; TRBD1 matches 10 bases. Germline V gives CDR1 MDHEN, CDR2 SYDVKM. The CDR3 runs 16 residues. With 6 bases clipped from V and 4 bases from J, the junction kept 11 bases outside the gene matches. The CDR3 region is CASSSWTGGWSTEAFF. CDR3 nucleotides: TGTGCCAGCAGCAGTTGGACAGGGGGTTGGAGCACTGAAGCTTTCTTT.

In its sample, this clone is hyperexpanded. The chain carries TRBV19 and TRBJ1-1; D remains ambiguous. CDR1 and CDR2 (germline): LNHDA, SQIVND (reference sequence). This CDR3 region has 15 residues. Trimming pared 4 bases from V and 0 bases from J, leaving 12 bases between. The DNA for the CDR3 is TGTGCCAGTAGTAACGTCCCGTCCATGAACACTGAAGCTTTCTTT. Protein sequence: CASSNVPSMNTEAFF.

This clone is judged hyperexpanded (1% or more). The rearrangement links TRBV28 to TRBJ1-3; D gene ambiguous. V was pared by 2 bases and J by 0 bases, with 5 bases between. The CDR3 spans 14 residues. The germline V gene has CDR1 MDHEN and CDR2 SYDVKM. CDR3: CASSLQYSGNTIYF. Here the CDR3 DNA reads TGTGCCAGCAGTTTACAGTACTCTGGAAACACCATATATTTT.

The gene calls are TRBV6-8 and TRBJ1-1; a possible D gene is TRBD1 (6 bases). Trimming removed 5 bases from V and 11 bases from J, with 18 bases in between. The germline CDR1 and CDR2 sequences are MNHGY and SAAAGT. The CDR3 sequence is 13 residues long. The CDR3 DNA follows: TGTGCCAGCAGTGGCAACAGGGCATTACAGGCTTTCTTT. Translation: CASSGNRALQAFF.

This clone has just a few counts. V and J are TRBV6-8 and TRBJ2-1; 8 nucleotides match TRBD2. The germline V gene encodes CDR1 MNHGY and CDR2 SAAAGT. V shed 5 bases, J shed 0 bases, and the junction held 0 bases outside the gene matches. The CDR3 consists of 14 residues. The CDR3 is CASSLAGSYNEQFF. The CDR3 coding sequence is TGTGCCAGCAGTCTAGCGGGCTCCTACAATGAGCAGTTCTTC.

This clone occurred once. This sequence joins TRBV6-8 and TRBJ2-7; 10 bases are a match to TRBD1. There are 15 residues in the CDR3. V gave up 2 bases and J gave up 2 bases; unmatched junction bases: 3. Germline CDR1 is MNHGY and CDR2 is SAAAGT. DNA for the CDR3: TGTGCCAGCAGTTACCCGGGACAGGGGACCTACGAGCAGTACTTC. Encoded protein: CASSYPGQGTYEQYF.

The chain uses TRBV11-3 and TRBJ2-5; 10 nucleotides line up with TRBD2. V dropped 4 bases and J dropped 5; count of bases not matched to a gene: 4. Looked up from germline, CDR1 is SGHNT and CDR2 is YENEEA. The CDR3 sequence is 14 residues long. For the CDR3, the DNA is TGTGCCAGCAGCTCTCTTAGCGGGGGGGAGACCCAGTACTTC. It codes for CASSSLSGGETQYF.

CDR3 in DNA: TGTGCCAGCAGCTTAGGACAGGGGCGCTGGGATACGCAGTATTTT. It is translated as CASSLGQGRWDTQYF. The J gene is TRBJ2-3, the V gene TRBV11-3, with TRBD1 identical over 8 bases. In germline, CDR1 is SGHNT, CDR2 YENEEA. The length of the CDR3 is 15 residues. The ends lost 1 base at V and 6 bases at J; junction bases unmatched: 6.

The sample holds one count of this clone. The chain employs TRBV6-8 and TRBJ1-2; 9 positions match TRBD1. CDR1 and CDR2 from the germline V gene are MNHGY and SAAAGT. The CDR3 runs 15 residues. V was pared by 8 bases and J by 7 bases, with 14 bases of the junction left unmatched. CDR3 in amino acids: CASAKGTGSYPGYTF. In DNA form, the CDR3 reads TGTGCCAGCGCTAAAGGGACAGGGTCTTATCCTGGCTACACCTTC.

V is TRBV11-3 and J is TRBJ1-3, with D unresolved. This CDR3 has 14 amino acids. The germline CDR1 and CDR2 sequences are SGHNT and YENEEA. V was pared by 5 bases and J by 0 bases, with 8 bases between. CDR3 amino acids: CASSRGASGNTIYF. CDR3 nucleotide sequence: TGTGCCAGCAGCCGGGGAGCCTCTGGAAACACCATATATTTT.

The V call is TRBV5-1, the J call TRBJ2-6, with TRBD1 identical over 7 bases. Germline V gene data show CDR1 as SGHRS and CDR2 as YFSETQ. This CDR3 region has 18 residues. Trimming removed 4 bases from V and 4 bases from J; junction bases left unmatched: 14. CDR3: CASSSRDSVYPGANVLTF. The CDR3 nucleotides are TGCGCCAGCAGCAGCCGGGACAGTGTATATCCCGGGGCCAACGTCCTGACTTTC.

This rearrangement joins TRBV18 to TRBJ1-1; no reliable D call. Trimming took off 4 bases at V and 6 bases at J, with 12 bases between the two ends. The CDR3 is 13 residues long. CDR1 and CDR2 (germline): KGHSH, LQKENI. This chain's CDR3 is CASSLTSESEAFF. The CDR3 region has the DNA TGTGCCAGCTCACTAACCAGTGAATCTGAAGCTTTCTTT.

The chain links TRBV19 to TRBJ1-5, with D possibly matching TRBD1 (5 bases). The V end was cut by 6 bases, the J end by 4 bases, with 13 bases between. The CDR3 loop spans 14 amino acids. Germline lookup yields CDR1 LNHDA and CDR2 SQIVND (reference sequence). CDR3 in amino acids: CASRGVLGNQPQHF. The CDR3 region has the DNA TGTGCCAGTAGAGGGGTCCTCGGTAATCAGCCCCAGCATTTT.

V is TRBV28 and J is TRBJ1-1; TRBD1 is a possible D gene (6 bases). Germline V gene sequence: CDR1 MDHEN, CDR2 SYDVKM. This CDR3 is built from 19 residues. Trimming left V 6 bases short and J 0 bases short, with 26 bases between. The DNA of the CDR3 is TGTGCCAGCAGCTCCTCCTCTTTGGGACATTTAGCCATGAACACTGAAGCTTTCTTT. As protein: CASSSSSLGHLAMNTEAFF.